Reported below is one TCR beta chain. The CDR3 contains 17 residues. The V end lost 3 bases, the J end lost 6 bases, and 20 bases lay between the germline ends. Germline-derived CDR1 and CDR2 are KGHDR and SFDVKD. Using immunoSEQ multiplex PCR, the repertoire was profiled, and TCRdb retains in-frame clones only, with some absent. The sample includes 90,000 to 150,000 clones, 79% of them seen just once. The data derive from a study of blood T cell repertoires in COVID-19. Sequencing was performed on peripheral blood. V gene TRBV24-1 combines with J gene TRBJ2-1; a possible D gene is TRBD2 (5 bases). The sequence was obtained from a woman of 80 years or more with acute or convalescent COVID-19. The CDR3 spells CATSDPQRSVGLNEQFF. CDR3 in DNA: TGTGCCACCAGTGATCCTCAGCGGTCCGTGGGCCTCAATGAGCAGTTCTTC.